These T cell receptor beta chains were read from a single sample in a study of blood T cell repertoires in COVID-19. The table came from immunoSEQ multiplex PCR; TCRdb's copy has only in-frame clones and leaves some out. The table shows under 300,000 clones, with 75% to 85% occurring only once. The specimen sequenced was peripheral blood. These receptors originate from a human donor in a cohort sampled during active COVID-19. Both conserved end residues are part of each CDR3. The D gene is left open where the match is weak. Size is stated for part of the rows, as once, few or many counts, or as a class when the clone is expanded.

d_call	clone_size	v_call	j_call	cdr3_aa	cdr3_nt
TRBD1	once	TRBV5-1	TRBJ2-7	CASSSVTGLEQYF	TGCGCCAGCAGCTCAGTGACAGGGCTCGAGCAGTACTTC
NA	NA	TRBV6-1	TRBJ1-2	CASRRSNYGYTF	TGTGCCAGCAGGAGATCTAACTATGGCTACACCTTC
TRBD1	NA	TRBV19	TRBJ1-4	CASIDRGGGEKLFF	TGTGCCAGTATCGACAGGGGTGGCGGTGAAAAACTGTTTTTT
NA	NA	TRBV21-1	TRBJ2-7	CASSPPREVTYEQYF	TGTGCCAGCAGCCCCCCCCGAGAGGTTACCTACGAGCAGTACTTC
TRBD2	NA	TRBV3-1/TRBV3-2	TRBJ2-1	CASSQDKGLAVYNEQFF	TGTGCCAGCAGCCAAGACAAAGGACTAGCGGTATACAATGAGCAGTTCTTC
NA	NA	TRBV11-2	TRBJ2-7	CASSSLQGSSYEQYF	TGTGCCAGCAGCTCTCTCCAGGGGAGCTCCTACGAGCAGTACTTC
TRBD1	NA	TRBV3-1/TRBV3-2	TRBJ2-7	CASSWDRTNYEQYF	TGTGCCAGCAGCTGGGACAGGACCAACTACGAGCAGTACTTC
TRBD1	NA	TRBV5-6	TRBJ1-2	CASSLDRGYGYTF	TGTGCCAGCAGCCTTGACAGGGGCTATGGCTACACCTTC
TRBD2	once	TRBV19	TRBJ2-5	CASAPRLAGKQETQYF	TGTGCCAGTGCTCCCCGACTAGCGGGAAAACAAGAGACCCAGTACTTC
NA	NA	TRBV6-5	TRBJ1-5	CASSYRGNQPQHF	TGTGCCAGCAGTTACAGAGGCAATCAGCCCCAGCATTTT
NA	once	TRBV19	TRBJ1-4	CASSMGRQLFF	TGTGCCAGTAGTATGGGCCGACAGTTATTTTTT
TRBD1	NA	TRBV27	TRBJ1-2	CASSPRQGVDGYTF	TGTGCCAGCAGTCCTCGACAGGGAGTTGATGGCTACACCTTC
TRBD2	NA	TRBV2	TRBJ2-1	CASREAGGPENEQFF	TGTGCCAGCAGGGAAGCGGGGGGGCCAGAAAATGAGCAGTTCTTC
NA	NA	TRBV30	TRBJ1-2	CAWSISGDLITF	TGTGCCTGGAGCATTTCAGGGGATCTAATCACCTTC
NA	once	TRBV4-1	TRBJ2-3	CASSHPPGFLGDTQYF	TGCGCCAGCAGCCACCCTCCGGGGTTTCTGGGAGATACGCAGTATTTT
NA	NA	TRBV15	TRBJ2-1	CATSAHGDGRWADEQFF	TGTGCCACCAGCGCCCACGGGGACGGGAGATGGGCGGATGAGCAGTTCTTC
TRBD1	NA	TRBV2	TRBJ1-4	CASRRPGTGPGQEKLFF	TGTGCCAGCAGACGTCCCGGGACAGGGCCGGGGCAAGAAAAACTGTTTTTT
NA	NA	TRBV11-3	TRBJ2-1	CASNKYEQFF	TGTGCCAGCAACAAGTATGAGCAGTTCTTC
NA	many	TRBV10-1	TRBJ1-1	CASSDQGSNTEAFF	TGCGCCAGCAGTGACCAGGGGTCGAACACTGAAGCTTTCTTT
NA	once	TRBV29-1	TRBJ1-1	CSVGRGMNTEAFF	TGCAGCGTTGGTAGGGGGATGAACACTGAAGCTTTCTTT
TRBD2	few	TRBV28	TRBJ2-7	CASSWLRTSNEQYF	TGTGCCAGCAGTTGGCTGAGGACTAGCAACGAGCAGTACTTC
TRBD1	NA	TRBV9	TRBJ1-6	CASTRDRGNSPLHF	TGTGCCAGCACCCGGGACAGGGGTAATTCACCCCTCCACTTT
TRBD1	NA	TRBV19	TRBJ1-5	CASSGTGGNQPQHF	TGTGCCAGTAGTGGGACAGGGGGGAATCAGCCCCAGCATTTT
TRBD1	NA	TRBV11-3	TRBJ2-1	CASSRGQGVGSYNEQFF	TGTGCCAGCAGTAGAGGACAGGGGGTCGGCTCCTACAATGAGCAGTTCTTC
TRBD1	few	TRBV5-1	TRBJ2-7	CASSSLGDSYEQYF	TGCGCCAGCAGCTCCCTCGGGGACAGCTACGAGCAGTACTTC
NA	NA	TRBV12-3/TRBV12-4	TRBJ1-1	CASRLIGERAFF	TGTGCCAGCAGACTTATCGGGGAAAGGGCTTTCTTT
NA	NA	TRBV7-2	TRBJ1-1	CASSSVRDTPLAFF	TGTGCCAGCAGCTCGGTCCGGGACACCCCTCTGGCTTTCTTT
NA	NA	TRBV28	TRBJ1-4	CASSPLWGRGTNEKLFF	TGTGCCAGCAGTCCTCTCTGGGGGAGGGGGACTAATGAAAAACTGTTTTTT
TRBD1	few	TRBV6-5	TRBJ1-2	CASSYFRQGGYGYTF	TGTGCCAGCAGTTACTTCAGACAGGGCGGCTATGGCTACACCTTC
NA	few	TRBV13	TRBJ2-2	CASSPLRAGVNTGELFF	TGTGCCAGCAGCCCCCTGCGAGCGGGTGTGAACACCGGGGAGCTGTTTTTT
NA	NA	TRBV6-4	TRBJ2-5	CASSDPLARRRMETQYF	TGTGCCAGCAGTGACCCCCTAGCGAGACGAAGGATGGAGACCCAGTACTTC
NA	NA	TRBV6-5	TRBJ1-6	CASKGHTNSPLHF	TGTGCCAGCAAAGGACACACAAATTCACCCCTCCACTTT
NA	once	TRBV11-2	TRBJ1-1	CASSLTGVGNTEAFF	TGTGCCAGCAGCTTAACGGGGGTTGGGAACACTGAAGCTTTCTTT
NA	NA	TRBV5-1	TRBJ1-5	CASSPGGSNQPQHF	TGCGCCAGCAGCCCGGGGGGGAGCAATCAGCCCCAGCATTTT
TRBD1	few	TRBV2	TRBJ1-4	CASSESPGQGEKLFF	TGTGCCAGCAGTGAATCGCCGGGACAGGGTGAAAAACTGTTTTTT
NA	NA	TRBV4-1	TRBJ1-5	CASSQDAAPGDQPQHF	TGCGCCAGCAGCCAAGATGCCGCCCCGGGGGATCAGCCCCAGCATTTT